This T cell receptor beta chain was identified during a study of T-cell reconstitution after alpha-beta-depleted transplantation in children. Study-wide results and limits: Several hundred expanded graft clones reportedly were the source of alpha-beta T cells about two months after transplant. Surviving recipient T cells and intrathymic progenitors accounted for some patients' high TCRbeta diversity at day 60. Newly produced T cells mostly provided counts and TCRbeta diversity after one year, as hyperexpanded clones declined.

This clonotype has a handful of counts. Its antigen is still unknown. V was clipped by 5 bases and J by 4 bases; unmatched bases: 9. From germline, CDR1 is KGHSH and CDR2 LQKENI. The CDR3 is 15 residues long. During its preparation, the TCRbeta library received unique molecular identifiers. Using its own MiXCR run on the PCR reads, TCRdb lists one record per CDR3 protein. Counted here are around 450,000 distinct CDR3 sequences, around 46% occurring once; the ten biggest clones make up 25% to 30%. This material consisted of PBMCs, taken before TCRalphabeta/CD19-depleted stem cell transplant. This TCR derives from a girl aged 2 to 9 with aplastic anemia, due to receive a stem cell transplant. The V gene is TRBV18, the J gene TRBJ1-2; 8 positions match TRBD1. CDR3 bases: TGTGCCAGCTCAGAGAATTCACAGGGGGTCTATGGCTACACCTTC. It specifies CASSENSQGVYGYTF.